These T cell receptor beta chains were read from a single sample in a study of shared clonotypes between healthy human individuals. Measured with immunoSEQ multiplex PCR; TCRdb has only the in-frame clones, and not every one. The sample holds about 560,000 clones, around 81% seen once. Sequenced sample: PBMCs. These receptors were obtained from a woman between 40 and 50 years old in good health. Some clones in this sample may be carry-over from other donors' samples. CDR3s include the opening cysteine and the closing phenylalanine or tryptophan. The D gene is left open where the match is weak. The size of a clone is reported for some rows only, either as once, few or many, or as a class for expanded clones.

J | V | size | D | DNA | CDR3
TRBJ2-1 | TRBV7-9 | NA | NA | TGTGCCAGCAGCTTAGGCGACCCCGGGGCATACAATGAGCAGTTCTTC | CASSLGDPGAYNEQFF
TRBJ2-2 | TRBV18 | NA | NA | TGTGCCAGCTCACCTGATCAAGCGGGCACCGGGGAGCTGTTTTTT | CASSPDQAGTGELFF
TRBJ1-1 | TRBV19 | NA | NA | TGTGCCAGTAGTATGTATGGGACGGGATACACTGAAGCTTTCTTT | CASSMYGTGYTEAFF
TRBJ2-7 | TRBV15 | NA | NA | TGTGCCACCAGCACTCGACAATTCTCCTACGAGCAGTACTTC | CATSTRQFSYEQYF
TRBJ1-2 | TRBV7-9 | NA | NA | TGTGCCAGCAGCCCCGAGGGGGGCCGGAACTATGGCTACACCTTC | CASSPEGGRNYGYTF
TRBJ2-7 | TRBV28 | NA | TRBD1 | TGTGCCAGCAGTAGACAGGGAAGCCTATACGAGCAGTACTTC | CASSRQGSLYEQYF
TRBJ2-7 | TRBV15 | NA | NA | TGTGCCACCAGCATCCAATTGGGGGGCGAGCAGTACTTC | CATSIQLGGEQYF
TRBJ2-1 | TRBV7-3 | few | NA | TGTGCCAGCAGCCCTGACAGGTACAATGAGCAGTTCTTC | CASSPDRYNEQFF
TRBJ1-1 | TRBV30 | NA | NA | TGTGCCTGGAGCATGACCTCTGAAGCTTTCTTT | CAWSMTSEAFF
TRBJ2-1 | TRBV13 | NA | TRBD2 | TGTGCCAGCAGCTTAAGGAGGACTAGCGGGTACAATGAGCAGTTCTTC | CASSLRRTSGYNEQFF
TRBJ2-7 | TRBV28 | NA | TRBD2 | TGTGCCAGCAGTCCCTGGACTAGCGGGAGGGGACCCTCCTACGAGCAGTACTTC | CASSPWTSGRGPSYEQYF
TRBJ2-7 | TRBV5-4 | NA | NA | TGTGCCAGCCGCCAGGGTTCTAGCTCCTACGAGCAGTACTTC | CASRQGSSSYEQYF
TRBJ2-1 | TRBV5-1 | NA | NA | TGCGCCAGCAGCTTTGCAGGGCCCCCCTACAATGAGCAGTTCTTC | CASSFAGPPYNEQFF
TRBJ2-3 | TRBV5-4 | NA | NA | TGTGCCAGCAGCACACCGGGAGCCCGCCCCGATACGCAGTATTTT | CASSTPGARPDTQYF
TRBJ2-7 | TRBV29-1 | NA | NA | TGCAGCGTTGATCGGTACGAGCAGTACTTC | CSVDRYEQYF
TRBJ2-3 | TRBV11-2 | NA | NA | TGTGCCAGCAGCTTAGATATCTCAATCGCAGATACGCAGTATTTT | CASSLDISIADTQYF
TRBJ1-1 | TRBV4-1 | NA | NA | TGCGCCAGCAGCCACCCCGGGGGGGGTATGAACACTGAAGCTTTCTTT | CASSHPGGGMNTEAFF
TRBJ1-2 | TRBV2 | NA | NA | TGTGCCAGCAGTGATATCACTAACTATGGCTACACCTTC | CASSDITNYGYTF
TRBJ1-3 | TRBV30 | NA | TRBD1 | TGTGCCTGGGGGGGACAGGGGGTTGCTGGAAACACCATATATTTT | CAWGGQGVAGNTIYF
TRBJ2-2 | TRBV9 | NA | NA | TGTGCCAGCACCGTCCGGCCTAGCAGGAACACCGGGGAGCTGTTTTTT | CASTVRPSRNTGELFF
TRBJ2-3 | TRBV27 | NA | NA | TGTGCCAGCAGTTCGAGAGCCCTAGATACGCAGTATTTT | CASSSRALDTQYF
TRBJ2-1 | TRBV7-8 | NA | NA | TGTGCCAGCAGCCCGATTTGGTATGAGCAGTTCTTC | CASSPIWYEQFF
TRBJ2-3 | TRBV4-2 | NA | TRBD1 | TGTGCCAGCAGCCAAGCCGGGACAGGGTCCACAGATACGCAGTATTTT | CASSQAGTGSTDTQYF
TRBJ2-1 | TRBV28 | NA | TRBD2 | TGTGCCAGCAGTTTACCCATAACGGGAGGGCCCTACAATGAGCAGTTCTTC | CASSLPITGGPYNEQFF
TRBJ2-5 | TRBV18 | NA | TRBD2 | TGTGCCAGCTCACCCCGGACTAGCGGGTCAAAAGAGACCCAGTACTTC | CASSPRTSGSKETQYF
TRBJ2-1 | TRBV27 | few | NA | TGTGCCAGCAGTGCTCGGACTCCGATAAGGAACAATGAGCAGTTCTTC | CASSARTPIRNNEQFF
TRBJ2-1 | TRBV4-2 | NA | NA | TGTGCCAGCAGCCACAGAGGCGGAAATTACAATGAGCAGTTCTTC | CASSHRGGNYNEQFF
TRBJ1-5 | TRBV28 | NA | NA | TGTGCCAGCAGTTTACCCAATAAGCCCCAGCATTTT | CASSLPNKPQHF
TRBJ2-7 | TRBV5-1 | NA | NA | TGCGCCAGCAGCTTGGGTCCGGGGGCGTCCTACGAGCAGTACTTC | CASSLGPGASYEQYF
TRBJ1-4 | TRBV5-1 | few | NA | TGCGCCAGCAGCTGGAGGGGGGAGGAGGAAAAACTGTTTTTT | CASSWRGEEEKLFF
TRBJ2-3 | TRBV7-3 | NA | TRBD1 | TGTGCCAGCAGCTTAGGGGACAGGGTTATAGATACGCAGTATTTT | CASSLGDRVIDTQYF
TRBJ2-3 | TRBV11-3 | few | NA | TGTGCCAGCAGCTTAGGGGGGAGTGAAACAGATACGCAGTATTTT | CASSLGGSETDTQYF
TRBJ1-4 | TRBV5-4 | NA | NA | TGTGCCAGCAGCTTGGGTCAGCTTTCAACTAATGAAAAACTGTTTTTT | CASSLGQLSTNEKLFF
TRBJ2-4 | TRBV30 | NA | TRBD2 | TGTGCCTGGGTCCCTCCCGGGACTAGCGGGAGTGAGGGAAACATTCAGTACTTC | CAWVPPGTSGSEGNIQYF
TRBJ2-1 | TRBV15 | NA | NA | TGTGCCACCAGGGAGAGGGCCGGGAGCTCCTACAATGAGCAGTTCTTC | CATRERAGSSYNEQFF
TRBJ2-7 | TRBV10-2 | few | NA | TGCGCCAGCAGTGAGACAGGACAGCCCGCCTACGAGCAGTACTTC | CASSETGQPAYEQYF
TRBJ2-7 | TRBV2 | NA | TRBD1 | TGTGCCAGCAGTTCACAGGGGTTGGGGTCCTACGAGCAGTACTTC | CASSSQGLGSYEQYF
TRBJ1-6 | TRBV30 | NA | TRBD1 | TGTGCCTGGAGCCCGGGACAGCTTGATTCACCCCTCCACTTT | CAWSPGQLDSPLHF
TRBJ2-3 | TRBV30 | NA | NA | TGTGCCTGGGCCGGGGACAAGGGTACGCAGTATTTT | CAWAGDKGTQYF
TRBJ2-7 | TRBV7-8 | NA | NA | TGTGCCAGCAGCTTAGATCTGACTAGGACCTACGAGCAGTACTTC | CASSLDLTRTYEQYF
TRBJ1-6 | TRBV27 | NA | NA | TGTGCCAGCAGGTTGGGGGGTTCGGCGCCCCTCCACTTT | CASRLGGSAPLHF
TRBJ2-3 | TRBV11-3 | NA | TRBD2 | TGTGCCAGCAGCTTAGCTAGCGGGATCACAGATACGCAGTATTTT | CASSLASGITDTQYF
TRBJ2-7 | TRBV27 | NA | TRBD2 | TGTGCCAGCAGTTTCCTAGCGGGAGGTCTCTCCTACGAGCAGTACTTC | CASSFLAGGLSYEQYF
TRBJ2-1 | TRBV7-9 | NA | NA | TGTGCCAGCAGCCCACGTGGCACATTTAACAATGAGCAGTTCTTC | CASSPRGTFNNEQFF
TRBJ1-2 | TRBV30 | NA | NA | TGTGCCTGGAGGCCCCGTCTGGCGGGTGGCTACACCTTC | CAWRPRLAGGYTF
TRBJ1-2 | TRBV11-2 | few | NA | TGTGCCAGCAGCTTAGATCTAAGGGCATATGGCTACACCTTC | CASSLDLRAYGYTF
TRBJ2-7 | TRBV5-1 | few | TRBD2 | TGCGCCAGCAGCTTTGGTCGGCTGGCTAGCGGGAGCTACGAGCAGTACTTC | CASSFGRLASGSYEQYF
TRBJ2-2 | TRBV5-1 | NA | NA | TGCGCCAGCAGCTTGGAGGCAGCGGACACCGGGGAGCTGTTTTTT | CASSLEAADTGELFF